A selection of T cell receptor beta chains follows, all from one sample in a study of naive and memory T cell subsets. TCRdb re-called the 5' RACE reads with MiXCR, one entry per CDR3 protein. This table holds more than 45,000 distinct CDR3 sequences, 4.7% found once. The source of these receptors is a female donor in good health. The CDR3 runs from the conserved cysteine through the conserved F or W. The order of the fields is J gene, D gene, clone size, V gene, CDR3 DNA, CDR3 protein. The D gene is left open where the match is weak. For some rows the clone size is stated as once, few or many, or as a class when expanded; others skip it.

>TRBJ2-1|-|few|TRBV19
TGTGCCAGTAGTATTATGGCCCCGGGGTCCTACAATGAGCAGTTCTTC
CASSIMAPGSYNEQFF
>TRBJ2-5|TRBD1|-|TRBV5-4
TGTGCCAGCAGCTTGTCAGGGGGCGATTTGAGCCAGTACTTC
CASSLSGGDLSQYF
>TRBJ2-1|TRBD2|few|TRBV4-2
TGTGCCAGCAGCCAAGTCCCGGCGGGAGTTGGCAATGAGCAGTTCTTC
CASSQVPAGVGNEQFF
>TRBJ1-3|-|many|TRBV6-1
TGTGCCAGCGCGGCTGCTCGATGGTCTGGAAACACCATATATTTT
CASAAARWSGNTIYF
>TRBJ2-1|-|many|TRBV21-1
TGTGCCAGCAGCGAGGACTCCTACAATGAGCAGTTCTTC
CASSEDSYNEQFF
>TRBJ1-5|-|many|TRBV7-8
TGTGCCAGCAGCTTAGTGTGGCCGGCGAGCAATCAGCCCCAGCATTTT
CASSLVWPASNQPQHF
>TRBJ2-7|-|many|TRBV29-1
TGCAGCGCCGCCAAAACCCTTGAAACCTACGAGCAGTACTTC
CSAAKTLETYEQYF
>TRBJ2-1|TRBD2|many|TRBV6-1
TGTGCCAGCAGCCTTCTAGCGGGACGGAACAATGAGCAGTTCTTC
CASSLLAGRNNEQFF
>TRBJ2-1|-|many|TRBV28
TGTGCCAGCAGTCCCGGACAGATTTACAATGAGCAGTTCTTC
CASSPGQIYNEQFF
>TRBJ1-2|-|-|TRBV6-6
TGTGCCAGCAGTCAAGGACAGTCAGGCGGCTACACCTTC
CASSQGQSGGYTF
>TRBJ1-5|-|few|TRBV12-3/TRBV12-4
TGTGCCAGCAGTTTATGGCGGGGGAGCCTCAATCAGCCCCAGCATTTT
CASSLWRGSLNQPQHF
>TRBJ2-7|TRBD2|many|TRBV4-2
TGTGCCAGCAGCCAAGCTCTCGGGACTAGGGATCCCGAGCAGTACTTC
CASSQALGTRDPEQYF
>TRBJ1-1|-|many|TRBV5-1
TGCGCCAGCAGCTTGATTGAGAACACTGAAGCTTTCTTT
CASSLIENTEAFF
>TRBJ2-5|-|many|TRBV12-3/TRBV12-4
TGTGCCAGCAGTTTAATACAAGAGACCCAGTACTTC
CASSLIQETQYF
>TRBJ2-4|TRBD2|many|TRBV20-1
TGCAGTGCTGTAAAAGCGGGAGGAAATGCGGCCAAAAACATTCAGTACTTC
CSAVKAGGNAAKNIQYF
>TRBJ2-2|TRBD1|many|TRBV29-1
TGCAGCGTCCTCGGGGGCCCCACAGGGGGCAAGTGGGCCGGGGAGCTGTTTTTT
CSVLGGPTGGKWAGELFF
>TRBJ1-2|-|few|TRBV20-1
TGCAGTGCTAGAACGGAAAACTATGGCTACACCTTC
CSARTENYGYTF
>TRBJ2-1|-|many|TRBV7-8
TGTGCCAGCAGCTCCACGGGTGGCTCCTACAATGAGCAGTTCTTC
CASSSTGGSYNEQFF
>TRBJ2-7|-|-|TRBV28
TGTGCCAGCAGTTCCCCGACAGGATCCTACGAGCAGTACTTC
CASSSPTGSYEQYF
>TRBJ1-1|-|-|TRBV5-1
TGCGCCAGCAGCTTGGGCCTATCGAACACTGAAGCTTTCTTT
CASSLGLSNTEAFF
>TRBJ1-6|-|many|TRBV5-5
TGTGCCAGCACCACCGTAAAGTCTAATTCACCCCTCCACTTT
CASTTVKSNSPLHF
>TRBJ1-1|-|many|TRBV6-6
TGTGCCAGCAGTCAGATACAGGGTGAAGCTTTCTTT
CASSQIQGEAFF